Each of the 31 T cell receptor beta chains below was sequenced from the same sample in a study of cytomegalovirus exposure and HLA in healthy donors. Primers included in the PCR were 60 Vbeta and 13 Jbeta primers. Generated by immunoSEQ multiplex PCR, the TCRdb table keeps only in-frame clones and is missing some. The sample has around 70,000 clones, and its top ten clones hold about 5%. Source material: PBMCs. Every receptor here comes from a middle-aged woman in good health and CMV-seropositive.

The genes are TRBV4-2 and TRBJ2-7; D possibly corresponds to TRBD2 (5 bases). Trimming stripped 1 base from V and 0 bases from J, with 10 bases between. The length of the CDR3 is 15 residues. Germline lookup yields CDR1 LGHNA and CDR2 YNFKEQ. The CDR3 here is CASSQGTASSYEQYF. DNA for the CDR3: TGTGCCAGCAGCCAAGGGACTGCCAGCTCCTACGAGCAGTACTTC.

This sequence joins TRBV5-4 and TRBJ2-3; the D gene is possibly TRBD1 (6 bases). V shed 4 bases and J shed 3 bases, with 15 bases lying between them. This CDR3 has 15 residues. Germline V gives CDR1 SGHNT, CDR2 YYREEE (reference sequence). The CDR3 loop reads CASSRRGVGTDTQYF. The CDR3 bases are TGTGCCAGCAGCCGCAGGGGAGTAGGAACAGATACGCAGTATTTT.

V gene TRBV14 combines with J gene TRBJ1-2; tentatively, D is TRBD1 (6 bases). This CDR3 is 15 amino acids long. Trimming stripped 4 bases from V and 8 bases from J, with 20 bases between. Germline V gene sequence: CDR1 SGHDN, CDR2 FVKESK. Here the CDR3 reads CASSPNPRGLWGYTF. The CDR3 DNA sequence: TGTGCCAGCAGCCCGAACCCCAGGGGCCTGTGGGGCTACACCTTC. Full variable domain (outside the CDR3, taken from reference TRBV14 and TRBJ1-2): EAGVTQFPSHSVIEKGQTVTLRCDPISGHDNLYWYRRVMGKEIKFLLHFVKESKQDESGMPNNRFLAERTGGTYSTLKVQPAELEDSGVYFCASSPNPRGLWGYTFGSGTRLTVV.

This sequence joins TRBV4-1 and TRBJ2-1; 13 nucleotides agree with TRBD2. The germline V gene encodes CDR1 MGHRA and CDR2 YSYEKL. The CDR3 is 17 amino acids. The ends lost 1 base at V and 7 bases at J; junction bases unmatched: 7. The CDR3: CASSQVYEGLAGNEQFF. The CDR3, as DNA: TGCGCCAGCAGCCAAGTATACGAGGGACTAGCGGGAAATGAGCAGTTCTTC.

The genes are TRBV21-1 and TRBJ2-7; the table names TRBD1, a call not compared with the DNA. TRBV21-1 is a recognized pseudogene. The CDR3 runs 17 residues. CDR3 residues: CASSKLRQAPLSYEQYF. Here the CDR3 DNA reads TGTGCCAGCAGCAAACTTCGACAGGCCCCGCTTTCCTACGAGCAGTACTTC.

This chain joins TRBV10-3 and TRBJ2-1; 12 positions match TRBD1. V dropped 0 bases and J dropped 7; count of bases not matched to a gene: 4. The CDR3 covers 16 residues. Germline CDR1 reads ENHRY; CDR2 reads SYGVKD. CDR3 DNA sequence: TGTGCCATCAGTGAGTCCGGGACAGGGGGCAGAAATGAGCAGTTCTTC. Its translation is CAISESGTGGRNEQFF.

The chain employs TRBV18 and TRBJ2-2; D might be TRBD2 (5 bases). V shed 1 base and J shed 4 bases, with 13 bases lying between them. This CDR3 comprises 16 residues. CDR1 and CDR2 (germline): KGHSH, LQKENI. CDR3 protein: CASSPRPGLSTGELFF. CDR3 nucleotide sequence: TGTGCCAGCTCACCACGGCCCGGACTGTCCACCGGGGAGCTGTTTTTT.

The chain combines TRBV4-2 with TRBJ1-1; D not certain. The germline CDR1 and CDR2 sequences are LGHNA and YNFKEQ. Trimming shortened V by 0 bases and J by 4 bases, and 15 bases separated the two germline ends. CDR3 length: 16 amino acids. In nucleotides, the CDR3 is TGTGCCAGCAGCCAAGACCCACTTTTCAGGTCCACTGAAGCTTTCTTT. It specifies CASSQDPLFRSTEAFF.

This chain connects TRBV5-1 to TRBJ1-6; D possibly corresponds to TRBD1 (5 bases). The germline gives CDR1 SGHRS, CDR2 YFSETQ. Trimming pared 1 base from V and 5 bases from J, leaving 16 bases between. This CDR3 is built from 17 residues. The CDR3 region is CASSLSEGVTNNSPLHF. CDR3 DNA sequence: TGCGCCAGCAGCTTGTCAGAAGGGGTTACTAATAATTCACCCCTCCACTTT.

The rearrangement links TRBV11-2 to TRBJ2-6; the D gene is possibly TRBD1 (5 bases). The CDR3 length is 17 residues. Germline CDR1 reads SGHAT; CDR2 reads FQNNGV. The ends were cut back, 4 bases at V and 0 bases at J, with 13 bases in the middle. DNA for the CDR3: TGTGCCAGCAGCTCGCAGGGTTTGTACTCTGGGGCCAACGTCCTGACTTTC. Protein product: CASSSQGLYSGANVLTF.

The CDR3, as DNA: TGTGCCAGTAGTACGGGGGTGGTAGAGACCCAGTACTTC. Residues: CASSTGVVETQYF. The chain has TRBV19 and TRBJ2-5, with a weak D call TRBD2 (6 bases). V gave up 4 bases and J gave up 4 bases, with 10 bases separating them. The CDR3 sequence is 13 residues long. Germline loops: CDR1 LNHDA, CDR2 SQIVND (reference sequence).

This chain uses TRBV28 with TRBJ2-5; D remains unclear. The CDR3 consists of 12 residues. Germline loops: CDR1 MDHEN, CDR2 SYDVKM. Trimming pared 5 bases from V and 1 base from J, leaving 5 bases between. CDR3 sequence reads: CASSILQETQYF. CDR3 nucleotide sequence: TGTGCCAGCAGTATCCTCCAAGAGACCCAGTACTTC.

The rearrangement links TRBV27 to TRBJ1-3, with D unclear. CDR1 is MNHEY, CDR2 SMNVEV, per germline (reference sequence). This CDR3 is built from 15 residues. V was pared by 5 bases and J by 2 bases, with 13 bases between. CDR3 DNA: TGTGCCAGCAGTCCGGGAAGGTCGGCTGGAAACACCATATATTTT. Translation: CASSPGRSAGNTIYF.

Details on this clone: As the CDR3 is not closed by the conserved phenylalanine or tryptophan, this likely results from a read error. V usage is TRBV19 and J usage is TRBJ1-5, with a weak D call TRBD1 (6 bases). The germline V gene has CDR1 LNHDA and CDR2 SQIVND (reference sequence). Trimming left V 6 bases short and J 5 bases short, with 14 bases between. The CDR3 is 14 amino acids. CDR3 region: CASRSTGWYQPQHL. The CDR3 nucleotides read TGTGCCAGTAGATCCACAGGGTGGTATCAGCCCCAGCATCTT.

The CDR3 here is CASSQLGGSSYEQYF. CDR3 sequence (DNA): TGTGCCAGCAGCCAACTCGGCGGCAGCTCCTACGAGCAGTACTTC. The chain recombines TRBV27 with TRBJ2-7; D uncertain. V lost 6 bases and J 0 bases, leaving 15 bases between the germline ends. The CDR3 spans 15 residues. Germline CDR1 and CDR2: MNHEY and SMNVEV (reference sequence).

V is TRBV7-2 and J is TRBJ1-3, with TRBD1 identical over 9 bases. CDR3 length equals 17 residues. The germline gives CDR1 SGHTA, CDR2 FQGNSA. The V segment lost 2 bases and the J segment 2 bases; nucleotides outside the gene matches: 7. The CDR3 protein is CASSLYSGTGTGNTIYF. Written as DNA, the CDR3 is TGTGCCAGCAGCTTATACTCCGGGACAGGGACTGGAAACACCATATATTTT.

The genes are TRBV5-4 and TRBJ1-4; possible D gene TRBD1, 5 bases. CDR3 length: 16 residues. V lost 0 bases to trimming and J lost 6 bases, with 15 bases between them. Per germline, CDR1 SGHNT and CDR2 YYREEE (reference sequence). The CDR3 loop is CASSLGGVQDHEKLFF. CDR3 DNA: TGTGCCAGCAGCTTGGGGGGTGTACAGGATCATGAAAAACTGTTTTTT.

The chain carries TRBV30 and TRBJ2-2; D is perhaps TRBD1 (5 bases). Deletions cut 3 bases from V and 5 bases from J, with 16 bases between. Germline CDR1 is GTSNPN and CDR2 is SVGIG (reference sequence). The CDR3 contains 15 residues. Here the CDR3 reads CAWRVTGEETGELFF. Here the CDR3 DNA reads TGTGCCTGGAGGGTAACAGGCGAAGAGACCGGGGAGCTGTTTTTT.

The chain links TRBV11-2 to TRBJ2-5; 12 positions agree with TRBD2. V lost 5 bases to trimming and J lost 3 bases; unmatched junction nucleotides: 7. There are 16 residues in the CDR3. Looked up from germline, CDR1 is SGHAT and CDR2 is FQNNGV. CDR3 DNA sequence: TGTGCCAGCAGCCCTAGGGCTAGCGGGGGGGAAGAGACCCAGTACTTC. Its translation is CASSPRASGGEETQYF.

The chain's CDR3 is CASSEPGQLTTSYEQYF. The CDR3, as DNA: TGCGCCAGCAGTGAGCCAGGTCAGCTCACCACCTCCTACGAGCAGTACTTC. The chain employs TRBV10-1 and TRBJ2-7; D is undetermined. The CDR3 loop spans 17 amino acids. The ends were cut back, 2 bases at V and 0 bases at J, with 17 bases in the middle. The germline CDR1 and CDR2 sequences are WNHNN and SYGVQD (reference sequence).

CDR3 amino acids: CASSPGTNYGYTF. In nucleotides, the CDR3 is TGTGCCAGCAGCCCCGGTACTAACTATGGCTACACCTTC. The rearrangement links TRBV5-6 to TRBJ1-2; D is undetermined. V was trimmed by 4 bases and J by 0 bases, leaving 7 bases between them. The CDR3 sequence is 13 residues long. Germline CDR1 reads SGHDT; CDR2 reads YYEEEE. The whole variable domain, remainder taken from reference TRBV5-6 and TRBJ1-2, is DAGVTQSPTHLIKTRGQQVTLRCSPKSGHDTVSWYQQALGQGPQFIFQYYEEEERQRGNFPDRFSGHQFPNYSSELNVNALLLGDSALYLCASSPGTNYGYTFGSGTRLTVV.

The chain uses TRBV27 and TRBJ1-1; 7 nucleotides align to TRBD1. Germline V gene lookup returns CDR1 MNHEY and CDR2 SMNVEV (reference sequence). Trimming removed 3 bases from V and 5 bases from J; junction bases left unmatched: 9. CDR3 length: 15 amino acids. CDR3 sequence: CASSFRWTGGTEAFF. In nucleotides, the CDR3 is TGTGCCAGCAGTTTCCGTTGGACAGGAGGGACTGAAGCTTTCTTT.

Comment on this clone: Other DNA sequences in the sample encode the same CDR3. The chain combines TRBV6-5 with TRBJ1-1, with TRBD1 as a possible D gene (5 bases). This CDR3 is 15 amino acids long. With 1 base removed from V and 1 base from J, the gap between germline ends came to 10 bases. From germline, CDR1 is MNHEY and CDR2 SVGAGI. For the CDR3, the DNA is TGTGCCAGCAGTTACTTGGGTCAGGGGAACACTGAAGCTTTCTTT. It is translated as CASSYLGQGNTEAFF.

The CDR3 is CASSEQKGGYNEQFF. The DNA for the CDR3 is TGTGCCAGCAGTGAACAAAAGGGCGGGTACAATGAGCAGTTCTTC. V is TRBV6-1 and J is TRBJ2-1; D may be TRBD2 (5 bases). Trimming took 2 bases from V and 4 from J, leaving 12 bases between them. The CDR3 loop spans 15 amino acids. Germline V gene data show CDR1 as MNHNS and CDR2 as SASEGT.

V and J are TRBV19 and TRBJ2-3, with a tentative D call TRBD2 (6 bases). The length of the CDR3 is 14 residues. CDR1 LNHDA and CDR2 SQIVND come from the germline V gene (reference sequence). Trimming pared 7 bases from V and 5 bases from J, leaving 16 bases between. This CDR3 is CASKSGLKGDTQYF. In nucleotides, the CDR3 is TGTGCCAGTAAGAGCGGGCTCAAGGGAGATACGCAGTATTTT.

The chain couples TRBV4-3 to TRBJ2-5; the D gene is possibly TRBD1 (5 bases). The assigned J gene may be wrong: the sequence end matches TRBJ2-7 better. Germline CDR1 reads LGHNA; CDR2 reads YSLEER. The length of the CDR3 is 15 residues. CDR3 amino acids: CASSQSYRGGYEQYF. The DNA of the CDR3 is TGCGCCAGCAGCCAATCGTATAGGGGTGGGTACGAGCAGTACTTC.

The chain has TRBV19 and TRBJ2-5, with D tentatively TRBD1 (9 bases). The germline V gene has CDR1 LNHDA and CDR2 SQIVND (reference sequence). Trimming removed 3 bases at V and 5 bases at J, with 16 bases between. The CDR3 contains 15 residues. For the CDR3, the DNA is TGTGCCAGTAGTATCCGGGGGGGGACAGGGGAGACCCAGTACTTC. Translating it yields CASSIRGGTGETQYF.

The CDR3 region is CASSVIAGEQYF. The CDR3 nucleotides are TGTGCCAGCAGCGTAATAGCCGGCGAGCAGTACTTC. V usage is TRBV6-6 and J usage is TRBJ2-7; no reliable D call. CDR3 length: 12 amino acids. Germline lookup yields CDR1 MNHNY and CDR2 SVGAGI (reference sequence). Trimming stripped 6 bases from V and 6 bases from J, with 12 bases between.

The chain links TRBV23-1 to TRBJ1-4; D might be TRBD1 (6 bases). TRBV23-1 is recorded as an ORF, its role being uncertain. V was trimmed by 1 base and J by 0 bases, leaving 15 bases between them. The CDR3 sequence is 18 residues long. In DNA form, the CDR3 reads TGCGCCAGCAGTCAATTGGTAAGGACAGCCTCAACTAATGAAAAACTGTTTTTT. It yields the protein CASSQLVRTASTNEKLFF.

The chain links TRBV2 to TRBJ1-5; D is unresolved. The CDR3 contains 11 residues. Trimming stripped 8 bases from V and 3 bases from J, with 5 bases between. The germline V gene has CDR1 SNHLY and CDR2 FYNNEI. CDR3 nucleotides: TGTGCCAGCTCCCTCAATCAGCCCCAGCATTTT. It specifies CASSLNQPQHF.

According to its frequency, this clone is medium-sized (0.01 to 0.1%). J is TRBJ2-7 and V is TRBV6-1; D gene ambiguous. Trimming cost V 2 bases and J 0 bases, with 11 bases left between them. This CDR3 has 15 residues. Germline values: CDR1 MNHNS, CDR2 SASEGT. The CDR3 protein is CASSERQASSYEQYF. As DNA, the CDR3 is TGTGCCAGCAGTGAACGCCAGGCGAGCTCCTACGAGCAGTACTTC.